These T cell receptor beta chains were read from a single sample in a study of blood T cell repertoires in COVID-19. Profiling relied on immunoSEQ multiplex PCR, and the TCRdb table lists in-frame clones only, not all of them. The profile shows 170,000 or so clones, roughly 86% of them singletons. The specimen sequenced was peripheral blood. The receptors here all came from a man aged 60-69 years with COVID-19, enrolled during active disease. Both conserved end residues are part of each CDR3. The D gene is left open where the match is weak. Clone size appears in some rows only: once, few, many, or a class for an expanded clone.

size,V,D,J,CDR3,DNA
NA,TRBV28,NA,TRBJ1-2,CASSLAKNRAYF,TGTGCCAGCAGTTTAGCGAAAAACAGGGCCTACTTC
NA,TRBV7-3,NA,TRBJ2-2,CASSEQIGTGELFF,TGTGCCAGCAGCGAGCAGATCGGGACCGGGGAGCTGTTTTTT
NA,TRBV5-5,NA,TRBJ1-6,CASSLGQSYNSPLHF,TGTGCCAGCAGCTTGGGCCAGTCGTATAATTCACCCCTCCACTTT
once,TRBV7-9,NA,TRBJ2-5,CASSLALGQPQETQYF,TGTGCCAGCAGCTTAGCGCTGGGGCAGCCCCAAGAGACCCAGTACTTC
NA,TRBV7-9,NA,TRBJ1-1,CASSLNPGMSTEAFF,TGTGCCAGCAGCTTGAATCCAGGGATGAGCACTGAAGCTTTCTTT
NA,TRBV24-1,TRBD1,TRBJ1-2,CATSDLSLGTGDNYGYTF,TGTGCCACCAGTGATTTGAGTCTTGGGACAGGGGATAACTATGGCTACACCTTC
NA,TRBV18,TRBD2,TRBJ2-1,CASSILAGYNEQFF,TGTGCCAGCTCAATACTAGCGGGGTACAATGAGCAGTTCTTC
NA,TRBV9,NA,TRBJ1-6,CASSVRQTFNSPLHF,TGTGCCAGCAGCGTGAGACAGACCTTTAATTCACCCCTCCACTTT
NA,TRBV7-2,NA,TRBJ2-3,CASSPMPGRTDTQYF,TGTGCCAGCAGTCCTATGCCGGGTAGGACAGATACGCAGTATTTT
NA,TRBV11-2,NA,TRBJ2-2,CASSLGLLAGTGELFF,TGTGCCAGCAGCTTAGGATTACTAGCTGGCACCGGGGAGCTGTTTTTT
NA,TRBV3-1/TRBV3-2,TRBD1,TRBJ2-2,CASRLLGQGSNTGELFF,TGTGCCAGCAGGCTATTAGGACAGGGCAGTAACACCGGGGAGCTGTTTTTT
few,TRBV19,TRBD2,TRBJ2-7,CASSTGGLAGDSYEQYF,TGTGCCAGTAGTACCGGGGGACTAGCGGGGGACTCCTACGAGCAGTACTTC
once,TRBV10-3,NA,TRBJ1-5,CAIKGGGDQPQHF,TGTGCCATCAAGGGAGGGGGGGATCAGCCCCAGCATTTT
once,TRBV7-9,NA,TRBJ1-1,CASSSYTVTEAFF,TGTGCCAGCAGCAGTTACACCGTCACTGAAGCTTTCTTT
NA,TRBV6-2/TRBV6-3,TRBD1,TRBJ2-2,CASSQAGTGETGELFF,TGTGCCAGCAGTCAAGCCGGGACAGGGGAAACCGGGGAGCTGTTTTTT
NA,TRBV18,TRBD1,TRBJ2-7,CASSSAGTGVEQYF,TGTGCCAGCTCATCAGCCGGGACAGGGGTTGAGCAGTACTTC
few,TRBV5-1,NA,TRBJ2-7,CASSLVVGSSYEQYF,TGCGCCAGCAGCTTGGTCGTAGGGAGCTCCTACGAGCAGTACTTC
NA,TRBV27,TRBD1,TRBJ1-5,CASRRTGLIGPQHF,TGTGCCAGCAGGCGGACAGGGCTAATCGGGCCCCAGCATTTT
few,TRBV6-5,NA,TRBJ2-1,CASSYTGRSYNEQFF,TGTGCCAGCAGTTACACGGGTAGGTCCTACAATGAGCAGTTCTTC
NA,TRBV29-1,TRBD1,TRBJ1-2,CSSGGQAYGYTF,TGCAGCTCAGGGGGACAGGCCTATGGCTACACCTTC
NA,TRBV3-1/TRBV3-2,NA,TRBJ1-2,CASSLGRAKYGYTF,TGTGCCAGCAGTCTCGGCAGGGCAAAGTATGGCTACACCTTC
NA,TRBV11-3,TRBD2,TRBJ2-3,CASSLGGGGGTDTQYF,TGTGCCAGCAGCTTAGGGGGGGGTGGTGGCACAGATACGCAGTATTTT
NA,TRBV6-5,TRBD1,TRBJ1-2,CASSLGQAEGYTF,TGTGCCAGCAGTCTGGGACAGGCCGAGGGCTACACCTTC
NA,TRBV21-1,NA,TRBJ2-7,CASSNKTGTSIREQYF,TGTGCCAGCAGCAACAAGACCGGGACTAGCATCCGCGAGCAGTACTTC
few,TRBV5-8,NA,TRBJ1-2,CASSLDMYYGYTF,TGTGCCAGCAGCTTGGACATGTACTATGGCTACACCTTC
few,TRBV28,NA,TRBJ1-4,CASSQFKVGVGEKLFF,TGTGCCAGCAGCCAGTTTAAGGTCGGGGTGGGGGAAAAACTGTTTTTT
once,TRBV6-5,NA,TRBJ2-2,CASRLYRAGTGELFF,TGTGCCAGCAGACTTTACAGGGCCGGCACCGGGGAGCTGTTTTTT
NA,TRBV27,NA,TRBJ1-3,CASSYTNSGNTIYF,TGTGCCAGCAGTTACACTAACTCTGGAAACACCATATATTTT
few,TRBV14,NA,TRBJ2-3,CASSPFTDTQYF,TGTGCCAGCAGCCCATTCACAGATACGCAGTATTTT
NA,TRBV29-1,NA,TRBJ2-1,CSVEDNPDEQFF,TGCAGCGTTGAAGATAATCCCGATGAGCAGTTCTTC
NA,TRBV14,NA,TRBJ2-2,CASSPYVDTGELFF,TGTGCCAGCAGCCCCTACGTGGACACCGGGGAGCTGTTTTTT
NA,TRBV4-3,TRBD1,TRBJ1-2,CASSQGTDLGYGYTF,TGCGCCAGCAGCCAGGGGACAGATCTCGGCTATGGCTACACCTTC
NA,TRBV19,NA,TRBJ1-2,CASNPVRASYGYTF,TGTGCCAGTAACCCGGTCAGGGCCTCCTATGGCTACACCTTC